A selection of T cell receptor beta chains follows, all from one sample in a study of T-cell memory formation after mild COVID-19. Each CDR3 protein is one row after TCRdb ran MiXCR on the 5' RACE reads. The table has roughly 310,000 distinct CDR3 sequences, approximately 15% seen once. Specimen: PBMCs or a T cell subset sorted from them (not recorded which). The receptors stem from a man aged 18 to 30 who had mild COVID-19 (a few samples of this study predate the infection). Cell type and time point are not known. CDR3s include the opening cysteine and the closing phenylalanine or tryptophan. A D gene is named only where the DNA matches it firmly. The size field is filled for only some rows; it gives once, few, many or a size class.

TRBD2 | TRBJ2-5 | . | TRBV27 | CASSSLAGEETQYF | TGTGCCAGCAGTTCCCTAGCGGGGGAAGAGACCCAGTACTTC
. | TRBJ2-1 | few | TRBV24-1 | CATSDANGGQFF | TGTGCCACCAGTGACGCAAACGGGGGGCAGTTCTTC
TRBD1 | TRBJ2-3 | . | TRBV12-3/TRBV12-4 | CASRLQGYTDTQYF | TGTGCCAGCAGACTACAGGGGTACACAGATACGCAGTATTTT
TRBD1 | TRBJ1-6 | few | TRBV20-1 | CSARDPAGGFSPLHF | TGCAGTGCTAGAGACCCCGCAGGGGGATTTTCACCCCTCCACTTT
. | TRBJ2-5 | . | TRBV11-1 | CASSPDRLGTQYF | TGTGCCAGCAGCCCCGACAGGCTCGGAACCCAGTACTTC
. | TRBJ2-4 | . | TRBV29-1 | CSVGTSADGGNIQYF | TGCAGCGTTGGGACTTCTGCCGACGGCGGTAACATTCAGTACTTC
. | TRBJ2-3 | . | TRBV25-1 | CASAPPGRDTQYF | TGTGCCAGCGCCCCCCCCGGGAGAGATACGCAGTATTTT
TRBD1 | TRBJ2-5 | few | TRBV14 | CASSHWTGGETQYF | TGTGCCAGCAGCCACTGGACAGGGGGGGAGACCCAGTACTTC
. | TRBJ1-2 | . | TRBV29-1 | CSVEDQEGVDGYTF | TGCAGCGTTGAAGATCAAGAAGGGGTTGATGGCTACACCTTC
TRBD1 | TRBJ2-3 | many | TRBV7-7 | CASSLQGAPTDTQYF | TGTGCTAGCAGCCTACAGGGGGCCCCCACAGATACGCAGTATTTT
. | TRBJ1-1 | . | TRBV4-1 | CASSQEFVMNTEAFF | TGCGCCAGCAGCCAAGAGTTTGTCATGAACACTGAAGCTTTCTTT
TRBD1 | TRBJ1-6 | . | TRBV7-3 | CASSVTGNNSPLHF | TGTGCCAGCAGCGTGACAGGGAATAATTCACCCCTCCACTTT
. | TRBJ1-1 | . | TRBV7-2 | CASSLGRGLEAFF | TGTGCCAGCAGCTTAGGGAGGGGCCTTGAAGCTTTCTTT
. | TRBJ2-3 | few | TRBV5-1 | CASSPRDTSYTDTQYF | TGCGCCAGCAGCCCCCGGGACACAAGCTACACAGATACGCAGTATTTT